This entry lists 32 T cell receptor beta chains sequenced from one sample in a study of OX40 agonist ivuxolimab in advanced cancers. Data came from immunoSEQ multiplex PCR; TCRdb stores just in-frame clones and leaves some out. The profile shows fewer than 70,000 clones, roughly 84% of them singletons. This specimen consisted of CD4+ or CD8+ T cells sorted from blood, obtained in a trial of the OX40 agonist ivuxolimab. These receptor sequences come from an adult with an advanced solid tumor such as melanoma, head and neck, liver or kidney cancer.

The chain uses TRBV4-3 and TRBJ1-1, with D possibly matching TRBD1 (5 bases). The germline V and J ends were trimmed by 1 base and 5 bases, with 17 bases remaining between them. This CDR3 region has 16 residues. Germline CDR1 is LGHNA and CDR2 is YSLEER. The CDR3 sequence is CASSQVSGGGKTEAFF. CDR3 nucleotides: TGCGCCAGCAGCCAAGTTAGCGGCGGGGGAAAAACTGAAGCTTTCTTT.

This clone is a singleton in its sample. This rearrangement joins TRBV29-1 to TRBJ2-1; D tentatively reads TRBD1 or TRBD2 (6 bases each). Germline loops: CDR1 SQVTM, CDR2 ANQGSEA. The CDR3 contains 13 residues. V lost 7 bases, J lost 6 bases, and 16 bases lay in between. The CDR3 nucleotides are TGCAGCGGGTACGGGGGCCAGCTCAATGAGCAGTTCTTC. Translated, it gives CSGYGGQLNEQFF.

The chain recombines TRBV18 with TRBJ2-3; TRBD2 might be the D (5 bases). V lost 4 bases to trimming and J lost 1 base, with 9 bases between them. CDR1 KGHSH and CDR2 LQKENI come from the germline V gene. This CDR3 comprises 14 residues. The CDR3 DNA follows: TGTGCCAGCTCACGCGACGGGGGCACAGATACGCAGTATTTT. The encoded protein is CASSRDGGTDTQYF.

The genes are TRBV6-6 and TRBJ1-4; TRBD1 agrees at 9 bases. The CDR3 contains 15 residues. V trimming: 6 bases; J trimming: 8 bases; junction bases outside the gene matches: 10. Germline loops: CDR1 MNHNY, CDR2 SVGAGI (reference sequence). The CDR3 protein is CASSRPGQGLEKLFF. The CDR3 DNA sequence: TGTGCCAGCAGCCGTCCGGGACAGGGACTGGAAAAACTGTTTTTT.

This sequence joins TRBV27 and TRBJ2-7; no firm D call. The CDR3 is made up of 14 amino acids. From germline, CDR1 is MNHEY and CDR2 SMNVEV (reference sequence). The V and J ends lost 2 bases and 2 bases respectively, with 10 bases between them. DNA for the CDR3: TGTGCCAGCAGTTTAAACCGGGCTCCCTACGAGCAGTACTTC. Translated: CASSLNRAPYEQYF.

V gene TRBV19 combines with J gene TRBJ1-1; 8 nucleotides align to TRBD1. This CDR3 region has 15 residues. V gave up 10 bases and J gave up 2 bases; unmatched junction bases: 12. Germline V gives CDR1 LNHDA, CDR2 SQIVND (reference sequence). The CDR3 spells CATDPDRASNTEAFF. CDR3 in DNA: TGTGCCACTGACCCGGACAGGGCCTCCAACACTGAAGCTTTCTTT. The variable domain in full, with the rest retrieved from reference TRBV19 and TRBJ1-1, is DGGITQSPKYLFRKEGQNVTLSCEQNLNHDAMYWYRQDPGQGLRLIYYSQIVNDFQKGDIAEGYSVSREKKESFPLTVTSAQKNPTAFYLCATDPDRASNTEAFFGQGTRLTVV.

Details on this clone: At the DNA level, this CDR3 is encoded by other sequences in the same sample as well. CDR3 bases: TGCGCCAGCAGCCTCGACAGGGGTGAAGCTTTCTTT. It codes for CASSLDRGEAFF. The chain is built from TRBV5-1 and TRBJ1-1, with TRBD1 matching over 8 bases. This CDR3 is built from 12 residues. The V and J ends lost 4 bases and 7 bases, in that order; junction bases with no gene match: 3. Germline V gives CDR1 SGHRS, CDR2 YFSETQ. The whole variable domain, remainder taken from reference TRBV5-1 and TRBJ1-1, is KAGVTQTPRYLIKTRGQQVTLSCSPISGHRSVSWYQQTPGQGLQFLFEYFSETQRNKGNFPGRFSGRQFSNSRSEMNVSTLELGDSALYLCASSLDRGEAFFGQGTRLTVV.

V usage is TRBV18 and J usage is TRBJ1-2, with 10 nucleotides matching TRBD1. The germline gives CDR1 KGHSH, CDR2 LQKENI. CDR3 length: 15 amino acids. V dropped 5 bases and J dropped 3; count of bases not matched to a gene: 6. The chain's CDR3 is CASSLRQGADYGYTF. The DNA of the CDR3 is TGTGCCAGCTCATTGCGACAGGGGGCTGACTATGGCTACACCTTC.

The CDR3 DNA is TGTGCCATCAGAACAGGGGGGAACACTGAAGCTTTCTTT. Amino acid sequence: CAIRTGGNTEAFF. This chain connects TRBV10-3 to TRBJ1-1; 8 nucleotides match TRBD1. The CDR3 extends over 13 amino acids. J was trimmed by 1 base and V by 6 bases; bases with no gene match: 1. Germline V gives CDR1 ENHRY, CDR2 SYGVKD.

The genes are TRBV7-9 and TRBJ2-5; D is undetermined. The J call could be wrong; TRBJ2-7 is a better fit for the DNA end. There are 12 residues in the CDR3. Germline-derived CDR1 and CDR2 are SEHNR and FQNEAQ (reference sequence). The CDR3 spells CASSLAPYEQYF. As DNA, the CDR3 is TGTGCCAGCAGCTTAGCCCCCTACGAGCAGTACTTC.

CDR3 in amino acids: CASSGQNEQYF. The CDR3 DNA reads TGTGCCAGCAGCGGACAGAACGAGCAGTACTTC. V usage is TRBV9 and J usage is TRBJ2-7; tentatively, D is TRBD1 (5 bases). Germline loops: CDR1 SGDLS, CDR2 YYNGEE. V was shortened by 3 bases and J by 5 bases, with 6 bases between the two germline ends. The CDR3 contains 11 residues.

The V gene is TRBV7-6, the J gene TRBJ2-7, with 8 nucleotides matching TRBD2. The V gene's germline CDR1 is SGHVS and CDR2 FNYEAQ. The CDR3 is 14 amino acids. Trimming cost V 2 bases and J 2 bases; bases outside gene matches: 2. CDR3 sequence reads: CASSLTSGTYEQYF. The CDR3, as DNA: TGTGCCAGCAGCTTAACTAGCGGCACCTACGAGCAGTACTTC.

The chain carries TRBV18 and TRBJ2-3; unclear D gene. Deletions cut 5 bases from V and 0 bases from J, with 6 bases between. The CDR3 contains 13 residues. The V gene's germline CDR1 is KGHSH and CDR2 LQKENI. CDR3: CASSAPSTDTQYF. CDR3 coding DNA: TGTGCCAGCTCAGCGCCTAGCACAGATACGCAGTATTTT.

By frequency in the sample, this clone is medium-sized. This chain's CDR3 is CASSQRTGAYEQYF. As DNA, the CDR3 is TGTGCCAGCAGCCAACGGACAGGAGCCTACGAGCAGTACTTC. The chain joins TRBV5-6 to TRBJ2-7; 7 bases match TRBD1. V shed 4 bases, J shed 2 bases, and the junction held 6 bases outside the gene matches. Germline lookup yields CDR1 SGHDT and CDR2 YYEEEE. The CDR3 length is 14 residues.

The rearrangement links TRBV5-1 to TRBJ2-1; weak D call: TRBD2 (6 bases). The CDR3 spans 15 residues. V dropped 4 bases and J dropped 0 bases, with 11 bases sitting between them. Germline assignment: CDR1 SGHRS and CDR2 YFSETQ. In nucleotides, the CDR3 is TGCGCCAGCAGCCCCGTCGGGGGCTCCTACAATGAGCAGTTCTTC. Translation gives CASSPVGGSYNEQFF. Combining the CDR3 with reference TRBV5-1 and TRBJ2-1 gives the whole variable domain KAGVTQTPRYLIKTRGQQVTLSCSPISGHRSVSWYQQTPGQGLQFLFEYFSETQRNKGNFPGRFSGRQFSNSRSEMNVSTLELGDSALYLCASSPVGGSYNEQFFGPGTRLTVL.

This rearrangement joins TRBV10-3 to TRBJ1-6; no clear D. Trimming took 6 bases from V and 8 from J, leaving 17 bases between them. This CDR3 spans 15 amino acids. CDR1 and CDR2 from the germline V gene are ENHRY and SYGVKD. The CDR3 sequence: CAIRPDLGADSPLHF. The CDR3 DNA reads as TGTGCCATCAGGCCGGACCTCGGAGCGGATTCACCCCTCCACTTT.

This chain uses TRBV7-9 with TRBJ1-2; 8 bases fit TRBD1. V lost 0 bases to trimming and J lost 7 bases; unmatched junction nucleotides: 7. Per germline, CDR1 SEHNR and CDR2 FQNEAQ (reference sequence). The CDR3 sequence is 15 residues long. The CDR3 DNA follows: TGTGCCAGCAGCTTAGCAGAGGGACAGGCCTTTGGCTACACCTTC. This gives the protein CASSLAEGQAFGYTF.

The chain has TRBV28 and TRBJ2-6; 7 nucleotides match TRBD2. V trimming: 6 bases; J trimming: 2 bases; junction bases outside the gene matches: 4. Germline V gives CDR1 MDHEN, CDR2 SYDVKM. CDR3 length: 15 amino acids. The CDR3 region has the DNA TGTGCCAGCAGCTCGGGAGGTACTGGGGCCAACGTCCTGACTTTC. This sequence encodes CASSSGGTGANVLTF. The full variable domain, with the rest looked up from reference TRBV28 and TRBJ2-6, is DVKVTQSSRYLVKRTGEKVFLECVQDMDHENMFWYRQDPGLGLRLIYFSYDVKMKEKGDIPEGYSVSREKKERFSLILESASTNQTSMYLCASSSGGTGANVLTFGAGSRLTVL.

The chain combines TRBV13 with TRBJ1-1, with a tentative D call TRBD1 (5 bases). The V gene's germline CDR1 is PRHDT and CDR2 FYEKMQ (reference sequence). V was shortened by 8 bases and J by 4 bases, with 20 bases between the two germline ends. The CDR3 consists of 15 residues. The CDR3 DNA reads as TGTGCCAGCCACCAAAGAGGGGAGCCGGGCACTGAAGCTTTCTTT. As protein: CASHQRGEPGTEAFF.

The chain is built from TRBV5-4 and TRBJ2-3; TRBD1 or TRBD2 may be the D gene (5 bases each). The CDR3 extends over 15 amino acids. V gave up 4 bases and J gave up 2 bases, with 14 bases separating them. Germline V CDR1 and CDR2: SGHNT, YYREEE (reference sequence). The CDR3: CASSHRDHNTDTQYF. The DNA of the CDR3 is TGTGCCAGCAGCCACCGGGACCACAACACAGATACGCAGTATTTT.

The chain links TRBV19 to TRBJ2-1; TRBD1 is a possible D gene (5 bases). Trimming stripped 3 bases from V and 5 bases from J, with 8 bases between. The germline gives CDR1 LNHDA, CDR2 SQIVND (reference sequence). CDR3 length: 13 residues. The CDR3 sequence is CASSIGANNEQFF. As DNA, the CDR3 is TGTGCCAGTAGTATTGGGGCTAACAATGAGCAGTTCTTC.

The chain joins TRBV5-5 to TRBJ2-3, with 7 bases that match TRBD2. This CDR3 contains 16 residues. Trimming cost V 2 bases and J 3 bases; bases outside gene matches: 9. From germline, CDR1 is SGHKS and CDR2 YYEKEE (reference sequence). CDR3 in amino acids: CASSLRSTSVTDTQYF. CDR3 DNA: TGTGCCAGCAGCTTAAGGTCAACTAGCGTTACAGATACGCAGTATTTT. Looking up the rest from reference TRBV5-5 and TRBJ2-3 gives the full variable domain: DAGVTQSPTHLIKTRGQQVTLRCSPISGHKSVSWYQQVLGQGPQFIFQYYEKEERGRGNFPDRFSARQFPNYSSELNVNALLLGDSALYLCASSLRSTSVTDTQYFGPGTRLTVL.

This clone appeared a few times. CDR3 in amino acids: CASSGGQGAGELFF. DNA for the CDR3: TGCGCCAGCAGCGGAGGACAGGGGGCCGGGGAGCTGTTTTTT. The chain is built from TRBV5-1 and TRBJ2-2; TRBD1 matches 10 bases. V gave up 4 bases and J gave up 6 bases; unmatched junction bases: 3. CDR1 is SGHRS and CDR2 is YFSETQ in the germline V gene. There are 14 residues in the CDR3.

The chain is built from TRBV9 and TRBJ2-2; the D is unclear. The germline V and J ends were trimmed by 0 bases and 2 bases, with 11 bases remaining between them. The CDR3 totals 16 residues. Looked up from germline, CDR1 is SGDLS and CDR2 is YYNGEE. CDR3: CASSVGLLTNTGELFF. The CDR3 bases are TGTGCCAGCAGCGTAGGTCTCCTCACTAACACCGGGGAGCTGTTTTTT.

This clone was detected only a few times. Here the CDR3 reads CASSQGHNSPLHF. The CDR3, as DNA: TGTGCCAGCAGCCAGGGTCATAATTCACCCCTCCACTTT. The chain is built from TRBV14 and TRBJ1-6; D remains unclear. There are 13 residues in the CDR3. Trimming pared 3 bases from V and 5 bases from J, leaving 5 bases between. The germline V gene encodes CDR1 SGHDN and CDR2 FVKESK. The full variable domain, with the rest looked up from reference TRBV14 and TRBJ1-6, is EAGVTQFPSHSVIEKGQTVTLRCDPISGHDNLYWYRRVMGKEIKFLLHFVKESKQDESGMPNNRFLAERTGGTYSTLKVQPAELEDSGVYFCASSQGHNSPLHFGNGTRLTVT.

The chain combines TRBV5-4 with TRBJ1-5; D gene uncertain. Germline CDR1 and CDR2: SGHNT and YYREEE (reference sequence). The ends were cut back, 0 bases at V and 5 bases at J, with 6 bases in the middle. The CDR3 has 13 residues. In nucleotides, the CDR3 is TGTGCCAGCAGCTTGGAGAGAGATCAGCCCCAGCATTTT. It encodes CASSLERDQPQHF.

This clone was counted once. The V call is TRBV28, the J call TRBJ1-2; D ambiguous. The germline V gene encodes CDR1 MDHEN and CDR2 SYDVKM. This CDR3 contains 10 residues. V was cut by 5 bases and J by 4 bases, with 2 bases left in between. The CDR3, as DNA: TGTGCCAGCAGTCGCTATGGCTACACCTTC. Amino acid sequence: CASSRYGYTF.

This chain connects TRBV11-2 to TRBJ2-7, with 11 nucleotides matching TRBD1. This CDR3 spans 17 amino acids. Looked up from germline, CDR1 is SGHAT and CDR2 is FQNNGV. The V and J ends lost 5 bases and 4 bases, in that order; junction bases with no gene match: 13. CDR3 coding DNA: TGTGCCAGCAGCCAAGGCCGGGGACAGGGGGTAAGATACGAGCAGTACTTC. This gives the protein CASSQGRGQGVRYEQYF.

This CDR3 is CASSQPPPFPDTQYF. In DNA form, the CDR3 reads TGTGCCAGCAGCCAACCGCCCCCATTCCCAGATACGCAGTATTTT. This rearrangement joins TRBV13 to TRBJ2-3; D unresolved. Per the germline V gene, CDR1 is PRHDT and CDR2 is FYEKMQ (reference sequence). The CDR3 has 15 amino acids. Between the trimmed V and J ends, which lost 5 bases and 4 bases, there was a span of 16 bases. Full variable domain (rest looked up from reference TRBV13 and TRBJ2-3): AAGVIQSPRHLIKEKRETATLKCYPIPRHDTVYWYQQGPGQDPQFLISFYEKMQSDKGSIPDRFSAQQFSDYHSELNMSSLELGDSALYFCASSQPPPFPDTQYFGPGTRLTVL.

The V call is TRBV2, the J call TRBJ2-1; D remains unclear. This CDR3 is built from 15 residues. V shed 4 bases and J shed 0 bases, with 10 bases lying between them. Per the germline V gene, CDR1 is SNHLY and CDR2 is FYNNEI. The CDR3 coding sequence is TGTGCCAGCAGTGGACATTCCAGCTCCTACAATGAGCAGTTCTTC. It is translated as CASSGHSSSYNEQFF.

CDR3 loop: CASSKGGPQGVVRNYGYTF. The CDR3 nucleotides read TGTGCCAGCAGCAAAGGGGGGCCTCAGGGGGTAGTCCGAAACTATGGCTACACCTTC. The chain couples TRBV21-1 to TRBJ1-2; TRBD1 is the table's D call, not checked against the DNA. TRBV21-1 represents a pseudogene. This CDR3 has 19 amino acids.

The V and J genes are TRBV5-1 and TRBJ1-6; 7 bases agree with TRBD1. CDR3 length equals 13 residues. V gave up 4 bases and J gave up 7 bases; unmatched junction bases: 2. The germline CDR1 and CDR2 sequences are SGHRS and YFSETQ. The CDR3 loop is CASSPGQNSPLHF. The CDR3 coding sequence is TGCGCCAGCAGCCCGGGACAGAATTCACCCCTCCACTTT.